This T cell receptor beta chain was captured in a study of OX40 agonist ivuxolimab in advanced cancers. At the level of the study: At doses from 0.01 to 10 mg/kg, patients were given intravenous ivuxolimab every 2 weeks.

Repertoires were generated with immunoSEQ multiplex PCR, while TCRdb's copy carries only in-frame clones and drops some. The top ten clones hold less than 0.75% of a sample with roughly 51,000 clones, about 88% of them seen once. The receptor comes from an adult with an advanced solid tumor such as melanoma, head and neck, liver or kidney cancer. Sequencing used CD4+ or CD8+ T cells sorted from blood, obtained in a trial of the OX40 agonist ivuxolimab.

Here the CDR3 reads CASSLGEMNYEQYF. The CDR3 DNA sequence: TGCGCCAGCAGCTTGGGGGAAATGAACTACGAGCAGTACTTC. The V gene is TRBV5-1, the J gene TRBJ2-7; D remains unclear. CDR3 length: 14 residues. CDR1 is SGHRS and CDR2 is YFSETQ in the germline V gene. Trimming shortened V by 0 bases and J by 3 bases, and 10 bases separated the two germline ends.